This entry lists 11 T cell receptor beta chains sequenced from one sample in a study of shared T cell receptors in the human thymus. The protocol was immunoSEQ multiplex PCR, while the TCRdb copy is restricted to in-frame clones and leaves out a portion. This repertoire shows 630,000 or so clones, about 90% found once; its top ten account for just under 0.0095%. The same sample was also studied in work on human thymus T cells.

The sample taken for sequencing was thymocytes. These receptors all stem from a boy under two years old with a congenital heart defect.

The rearrangement joins TRBV6-5 to TRBJ2-5; D not certain. Trimming stripped 0 bases from V and 2 bases from J, with 10 bases between. The CDR3 spans 15 residues. The V gene's germline CDR1 is MNHEY and CDR2 SVGAGI. CDR3 residues: CASSYSGDGQETQYF. The CDR3 DNA sequence: TGTGCCAGCAGTTACTCCGGAGACGGACAAGAGACCCAGTACTTC.

The chain links TRBV27 to TRBJ2-7, with a possible D match to TRBD2 (6 bases). Between the trimmed V and J ends, which lost 7 bases and 4 bases, there was a span of 17 bases. This CDR3 contains 14 residues. Germline CDR1 and CDR2: MNHEY and SMNVEV (reference sequence). CDR3 sequence: CASKRAGGGYEQYF. The CDR3 region has the DNA TGTGCCAGCAAGCGGGCCGGGGGTGGGTACGAGCAGTACTTC.

The chain has TRBV19 and TRBJ2-3, with 15 nucleotides matching TRBD2. From germline, CDR1 is LNHDA and CDR2 SQIVND (reference sequence). The V gene end was trimmed by 10 bases and the J gene end by 1 base; junction bases not matched to a gene: 12. CDR3 length: 18 amino acids. The DNA of the CDR3 is TGTGCCACTCCGCCGAGGACTAGCGGGAGGGTGGGCACAGATACGCAGTATTTT. Protein product: CATPPRTSGRVGTDTQYF.

The chain combines TRBV18 with TRBJ1-2; TRBD1 matches at 7 bases. The V and J ends lost 0 bases and 2 bases, in that order; junction bases with no gene match: 6. The V gene's germline CDR1 is KGHSH and CDR2 LQKENI. The CDR3 loop spans 16 amino acids. The CDR3 loop reads CASSPPNRDSNYGYTF. In DNA form, the CDR3 reads TGTGCCAGCTCACCACCGAATAGGGACAGCAACTATGGCTACACCTTC.

The chain has TRBV11-2 and TRBJ2-7, with 8 bases matching TRBD2. Looked up from germline, CDR1 is SGHAT and CDR2 is FQNNGV. The CDR3 contains 14 residues. V trimming: 2 bases; J trimming: 4 bases; junction bases outside the gene matches: 4. CDR3: CASSLSGGIYEQYF. Written as DNA, the CDR3 is TGTGCCAGCAGCTTAAGCGGGGGAATTTACGAGCAGTACTTC.

This clone was seen only once. The chain employs TRBV6-4 and TRBJ2-2; a possible D gene is TRBD2 (5 bases). Germline CDR1 is MRHNA and CDR2 is SNTAGT. The CDR3 is made up of 18 amino acids. V lost 3 bases and J 0 bases, leaving 17 bases between the germline ends. The CDR3 is CASSERVSMTSNTGELFF. The CDR3 nucleotides are TGTGCCAGCAGTGAGAGGGTGTCCATGACATCGAACACCGGGGAGCTGTTTTTT.

This chain connects TRBV29-1 to TRBJ2-5; 7 bases fit TRBD2. J was trimmed by 4 bases and V by 1 base; bases with no gene match: 3. Germline V lookup: CDR1 SQVTM, CDR2 ANQGSEA. The CDR3 spans 13 residues. The CDR3 DNA follows: TGCAGCGTTGAAGGAGGGGAGGGAGAGACCCAGTACTTC. The encoded protein is CSVEGGEGETQYF.

CDR3 sequence: CASSERTSGLHYNEQFF. The CDR3 DNA is TGTGCCAGCAGCGAACGGACTAGCGGGCTACACTACAATGAGCAGTTCTTC. The V and J genes are TRBV28 and TRBJ2-1; 11 bases line up with TRBD2. This CDR3 has 17 residues. V lost 6 bases to trimming and J lost 3 bases; unmatched junction nucleotides: 10. The V gene's germline CDR1 is MDHEN and CDR2 SYDVKM.

The rearrangement joins TRBV5-4 to TRBJ1-2; D uncertain. Between the trimmed V and J ends, which lost 2 bases and 4 bases, there was a span of 6 bases. Germline-derived CDR1 and CDR2 are SGHNT and YYREEE (reference sequence). The length of the CDR3 is 12 residues. Here the CDR3 reads CASSLFFYGYTF. As DNA, the CDR3 is TGTGCCAGCAGCTTATTCTTCTATGGCTACACCTTC.

The chain couples TRBV7-8 to TRBJ2-1; D not certain. V gave up 7 bases and J gave up 7 bases, with 5 bases separating them. The CDR3 extends over 10 amino acids. Germline assignment: CDR1 SGHVS and CDR2 FQNEAQ. The CDR3 reads CASTANEQFF. CDR3 nucleotide sequence: TGTGCCAGCACCGCGAATGAGCAGTTCTTC.

There are a few counts of this clone. This chain joins TRBV6-5 and TRBJ2-5, with 7 bases identical to TRBD2. V lost 5 bases and J lost 5; bases outside the gene matches: 8. The CDR3 contains 14 residues. Germline V gene lookup returns CDR1 MNHEY and CDR2 SVGAGI. The CDR3 loop is CASSGLSGGETQYF. In DNA, the CDR3 is TGTGCCAGCAGTGGGCTATCGGGGGGTGAGACCCAGTACTTC.